This T cell receptor (beta chain) appears in the sequencing data of a study of shared clonotypes between healthy human individuals. Overall study findings and caveats: Larger richness was generally estimated for naive than memory subsets.

On this clone itself: Its antigen is as yet unknown.

The J segment lost 1 base and the V segment lost 5 bases, leaving 9 bases of the junction unmatched. This CDR3 has 16 amino acids. Germline CDR1 reads MNHEY; CDR2 reads SMNVEV (reference sequence). Assay execution took place at the deep level. Sequenced by immunoSEQ multiplex PCR; TCRdb stores in-frame clones only, minus some. This table has 2 million to 2.5 million clones, 92% appearing once. The clonotype originates from a man aged 18-30 years in good health. Some clones in this sample may be carry-over from other donors' samples. The sequencing input was naive CD4+ T cells from PBMCs. As for subset: CD45RA+ positively selected. The chain combines TRBV27 with TRBJ2-7; TRBD1 agrees at 9 bases. Here the CDR3 DNA reads TGTGCCAGCAGTACCGAGGACAGGGGAAGGTCCTACGAGCAGTACTTC. It codes for CASSTEDRGRSYEQYF.